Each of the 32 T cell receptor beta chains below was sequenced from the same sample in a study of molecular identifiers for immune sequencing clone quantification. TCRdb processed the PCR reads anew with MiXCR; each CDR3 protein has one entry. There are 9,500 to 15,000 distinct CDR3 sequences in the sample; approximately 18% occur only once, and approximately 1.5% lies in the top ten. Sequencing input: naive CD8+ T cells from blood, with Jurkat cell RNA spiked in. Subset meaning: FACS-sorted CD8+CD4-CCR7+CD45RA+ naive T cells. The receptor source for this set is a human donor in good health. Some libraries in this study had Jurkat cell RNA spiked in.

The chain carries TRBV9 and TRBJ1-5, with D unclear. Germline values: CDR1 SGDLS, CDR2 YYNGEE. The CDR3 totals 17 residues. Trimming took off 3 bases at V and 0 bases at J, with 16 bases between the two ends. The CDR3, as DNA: TGTGCCAGCAGCGAGGATGCCCCGACTGATAGCAATCAGCCCCAGCATTTT. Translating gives CASSEDAPTDSNQPQHF.

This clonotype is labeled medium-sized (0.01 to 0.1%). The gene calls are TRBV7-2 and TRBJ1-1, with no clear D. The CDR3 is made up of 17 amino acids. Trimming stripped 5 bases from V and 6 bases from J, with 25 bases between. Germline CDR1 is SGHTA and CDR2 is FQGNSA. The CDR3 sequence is CASSPNWVEGGVPEAFF. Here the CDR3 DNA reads TGTGCCAGCAGCCCGAATTGGGTGGAAGGTGGAGTACCTGAAGCTTTCTTT.

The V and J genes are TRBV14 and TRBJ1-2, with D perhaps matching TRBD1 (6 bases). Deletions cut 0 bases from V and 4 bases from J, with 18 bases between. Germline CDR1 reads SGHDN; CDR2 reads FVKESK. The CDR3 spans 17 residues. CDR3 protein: CASSQESSGRDTYGYTF. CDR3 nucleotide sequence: TGTGCCAGCAGCCAAGAATCATCGGGGAGGGACACCTATGGCTACACCTTC.

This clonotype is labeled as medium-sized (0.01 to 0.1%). The CDR3 DNA sequence: TGTGCCAGCAGCTCGAGCTTTGAGGGGGTCACCTACGAGCAGTACTTC. Its protein is CASSSSFEGVTYEQYF. The rearrangement joins TRBV7-9 to TRBJ2-7; TRBD1 might be the D (6 bases). CDR1 and CDR2 from the germline V gene are SEHNR and FQNEAQ (reference sequence). Trimming took off 4 bases at V and 2 bases at J, with 18 bases between the two ends. The CDR3 totals 16 residues.

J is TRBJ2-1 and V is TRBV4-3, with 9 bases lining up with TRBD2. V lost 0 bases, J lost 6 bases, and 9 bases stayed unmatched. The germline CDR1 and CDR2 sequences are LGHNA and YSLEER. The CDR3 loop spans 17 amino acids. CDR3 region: CASSQDFTVRGGNEQFF. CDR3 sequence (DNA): TGCGCCAGCAGCCAAGATTTCACCGTGCGGGGGGGCAATGAGCAGTTCTTC.

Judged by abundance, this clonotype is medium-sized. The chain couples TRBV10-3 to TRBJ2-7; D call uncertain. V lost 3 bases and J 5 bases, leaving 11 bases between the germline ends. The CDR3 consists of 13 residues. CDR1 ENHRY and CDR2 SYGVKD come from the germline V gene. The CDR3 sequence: CAISDPGRHEQYF. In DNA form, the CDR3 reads TGTGCCATCAGTGATCCCGGGCGGCACGAGCAGTACTTC.

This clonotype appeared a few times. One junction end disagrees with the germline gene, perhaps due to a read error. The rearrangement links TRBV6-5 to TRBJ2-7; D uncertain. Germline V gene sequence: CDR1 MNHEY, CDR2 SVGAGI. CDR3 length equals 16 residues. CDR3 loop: CASGYSIGTTSYEQYF. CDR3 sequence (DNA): TGTGCCAGCGGTTACAGCATAGGTACAACATCCTACGAGCAGTACTTC.

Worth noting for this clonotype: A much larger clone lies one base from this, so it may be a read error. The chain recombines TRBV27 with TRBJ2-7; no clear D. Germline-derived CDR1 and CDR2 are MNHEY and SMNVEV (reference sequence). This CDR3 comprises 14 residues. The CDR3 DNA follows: TGTGCCTGCAGTTCCATTTCTATCATCTACGAGCAGTACTTC. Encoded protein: CACSSISIIYEQYF.

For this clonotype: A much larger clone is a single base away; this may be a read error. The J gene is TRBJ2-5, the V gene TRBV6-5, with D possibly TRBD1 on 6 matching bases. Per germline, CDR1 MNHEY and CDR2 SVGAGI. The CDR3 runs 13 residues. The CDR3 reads CDSSPQGWETQYF. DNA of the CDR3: TGTGACAGCAGCCCACAGGGATGGGAGACCCAGTACTTC.

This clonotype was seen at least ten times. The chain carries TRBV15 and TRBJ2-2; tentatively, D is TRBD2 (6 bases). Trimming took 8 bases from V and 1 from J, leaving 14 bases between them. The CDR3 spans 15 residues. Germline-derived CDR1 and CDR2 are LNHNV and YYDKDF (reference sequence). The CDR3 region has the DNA TGTGCCACCGAGTCTGGGACTCTGAACACCGGGGAGCTGTTTTTT. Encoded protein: CATESGTLNTGELFF.

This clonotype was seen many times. The CDR3 spells CASSLDNQETQYF. For the CDR3, the DNA is TGTGCCAGCAGCCTAGACAACCAAGAGACCCAGTACTTC. V and J are TRBV12-3 or TRBV12-4 and TRBJ2-5; no firm D call. With 6 bases removed from V and 0 bases from J, the gap between germline ends came to 8 bases. CDR3 length equals 13 residues.

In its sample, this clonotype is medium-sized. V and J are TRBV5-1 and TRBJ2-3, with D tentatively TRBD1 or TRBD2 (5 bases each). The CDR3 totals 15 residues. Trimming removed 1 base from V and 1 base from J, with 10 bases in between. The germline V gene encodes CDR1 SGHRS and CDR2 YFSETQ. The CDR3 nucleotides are TGCGCCAGCAGCTTGAGGGGAGTGGGCACAGATACGCAGTATTTT. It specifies CASSLRGVGTDTQYF.

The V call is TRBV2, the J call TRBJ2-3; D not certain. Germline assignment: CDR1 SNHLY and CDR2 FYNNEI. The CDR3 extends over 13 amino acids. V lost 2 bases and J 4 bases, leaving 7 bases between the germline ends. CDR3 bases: TGTGCCAGCAGTGAAAGTGGGGCAGATACGCAGTATTTT. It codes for CASSESGADTQYF.

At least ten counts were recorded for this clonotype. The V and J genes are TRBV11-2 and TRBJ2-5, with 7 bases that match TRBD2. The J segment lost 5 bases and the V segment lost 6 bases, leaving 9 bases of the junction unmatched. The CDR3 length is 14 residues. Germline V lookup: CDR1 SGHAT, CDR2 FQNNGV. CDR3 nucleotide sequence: TGTGCCAGCAGAGCCTCGCTAGCGGCGGAGACCCAGTACTTC. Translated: CASRASLAAETQYF.

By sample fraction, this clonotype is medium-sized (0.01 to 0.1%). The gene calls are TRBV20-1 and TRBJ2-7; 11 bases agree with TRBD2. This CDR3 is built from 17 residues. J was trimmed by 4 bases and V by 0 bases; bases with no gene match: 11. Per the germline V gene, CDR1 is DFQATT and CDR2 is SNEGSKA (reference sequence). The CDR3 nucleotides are TGCAGTGCTAGAGATCCCCTAGCGGGAGGCCAGGGGTACGAGCAGTACTTC. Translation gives CSARDPLAGGQGYEQYF.

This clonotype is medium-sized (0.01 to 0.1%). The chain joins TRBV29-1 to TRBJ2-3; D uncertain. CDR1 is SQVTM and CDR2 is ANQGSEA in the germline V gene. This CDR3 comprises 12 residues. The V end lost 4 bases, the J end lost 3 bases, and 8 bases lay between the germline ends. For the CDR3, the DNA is TGCAGCGTTGTCCTTTTGACAGATACGCAGTATTTT. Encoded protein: CSVVLLTDTQYF.

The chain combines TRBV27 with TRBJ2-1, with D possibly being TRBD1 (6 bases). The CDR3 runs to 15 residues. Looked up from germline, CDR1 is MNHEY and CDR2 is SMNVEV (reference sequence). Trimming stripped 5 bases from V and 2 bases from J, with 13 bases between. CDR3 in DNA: TGTGCCAGCAGTGGGGGCGGCCCTGCCTACAATGAGCAGTTCTTC. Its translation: CASSGGGPAYNEQFF.

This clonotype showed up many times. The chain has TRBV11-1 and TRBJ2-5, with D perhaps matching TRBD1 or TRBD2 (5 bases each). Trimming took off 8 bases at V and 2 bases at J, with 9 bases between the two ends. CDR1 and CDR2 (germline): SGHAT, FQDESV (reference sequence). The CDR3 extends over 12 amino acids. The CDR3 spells CASGGWQETQYF. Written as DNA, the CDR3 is TGTGCCAGCGGGGGTTGGCAAGAGACCCAGTACTTC.

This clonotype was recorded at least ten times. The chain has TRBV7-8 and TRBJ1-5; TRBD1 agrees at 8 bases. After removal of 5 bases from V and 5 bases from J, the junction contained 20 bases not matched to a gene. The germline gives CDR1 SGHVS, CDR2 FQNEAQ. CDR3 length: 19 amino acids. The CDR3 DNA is TGTGCCAGCAGCACCGCATCCGGGACAGGTATTCCCTTCCATCAGCCCCAGCATTTT. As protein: CASSTASGTGIPFHQPQHF. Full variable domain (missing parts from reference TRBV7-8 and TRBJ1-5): GAGVSQSPRYKVAKRGQDVALRCDPISGHVSLFWYQQALGQGPEFLTYFQNEAQLDKSGLPSDRFFAERPEGSVSTLKIQRTQQEDSAVYLCASSTASGTGIPFHQPQHFGDGTRLSIL.

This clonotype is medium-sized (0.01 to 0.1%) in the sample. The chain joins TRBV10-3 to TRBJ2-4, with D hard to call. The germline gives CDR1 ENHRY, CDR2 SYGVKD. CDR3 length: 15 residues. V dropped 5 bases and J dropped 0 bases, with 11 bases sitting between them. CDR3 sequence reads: CAISSTGTAKNIQYF. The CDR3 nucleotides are TGTGCCATCAGTTCGACTGGAACAGCCAAAAACATTCAGTACTTC.

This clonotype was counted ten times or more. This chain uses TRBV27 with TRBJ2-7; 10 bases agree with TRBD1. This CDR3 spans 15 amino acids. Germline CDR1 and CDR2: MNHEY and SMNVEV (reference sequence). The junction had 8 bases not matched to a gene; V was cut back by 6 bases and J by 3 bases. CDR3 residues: CASSLTGTGVYEQYF. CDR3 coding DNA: TGTGCCAGCAGCCTGACCGGGACAGGGGTCTACGAGCAGTACTTC.

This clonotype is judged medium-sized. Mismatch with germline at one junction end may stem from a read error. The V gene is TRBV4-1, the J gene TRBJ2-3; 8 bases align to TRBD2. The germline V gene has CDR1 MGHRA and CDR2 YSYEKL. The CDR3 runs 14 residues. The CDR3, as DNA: TGCGCCAGCAGACAAGCGGGAGCCTGGGATACGCAGTATTTT. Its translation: CASRQAGAWDTQYF.

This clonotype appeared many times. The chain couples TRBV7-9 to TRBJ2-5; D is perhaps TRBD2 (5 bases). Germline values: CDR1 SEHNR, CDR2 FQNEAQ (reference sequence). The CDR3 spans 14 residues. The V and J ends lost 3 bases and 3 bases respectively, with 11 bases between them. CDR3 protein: CASSLALDEETQYF. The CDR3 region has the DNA TGTGCCAGCAGCTTGGCACTAGACGAAGAGACCCAGTACTTC.

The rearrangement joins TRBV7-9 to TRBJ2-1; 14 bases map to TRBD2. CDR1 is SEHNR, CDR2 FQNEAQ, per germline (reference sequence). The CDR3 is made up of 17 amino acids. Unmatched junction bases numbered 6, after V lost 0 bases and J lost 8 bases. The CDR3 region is CASSLAAGLAGADEQFF. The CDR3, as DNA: TGTGCCAGCAGCTTAGCCGCGGGACTAGCGGGAGCCGATGAGCAGTTCTTC.

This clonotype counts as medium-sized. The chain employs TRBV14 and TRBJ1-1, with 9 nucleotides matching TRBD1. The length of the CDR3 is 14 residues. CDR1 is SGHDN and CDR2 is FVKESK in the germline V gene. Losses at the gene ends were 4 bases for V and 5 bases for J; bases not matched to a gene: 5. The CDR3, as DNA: TGTGCCAGCAGCCTCCGGACAGGGGAAACTGAAGCTTTCTTT. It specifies CASSLRTGETEAFF.

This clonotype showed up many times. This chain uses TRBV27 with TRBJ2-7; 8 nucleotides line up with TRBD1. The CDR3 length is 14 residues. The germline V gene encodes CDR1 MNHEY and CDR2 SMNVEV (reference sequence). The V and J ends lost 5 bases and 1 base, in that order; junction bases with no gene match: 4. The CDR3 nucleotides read TGTGCCAGCAGTGGGCAGGGGGCTTCCTACGAGCAGTACTTC. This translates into CASSGQGASYEQYF.

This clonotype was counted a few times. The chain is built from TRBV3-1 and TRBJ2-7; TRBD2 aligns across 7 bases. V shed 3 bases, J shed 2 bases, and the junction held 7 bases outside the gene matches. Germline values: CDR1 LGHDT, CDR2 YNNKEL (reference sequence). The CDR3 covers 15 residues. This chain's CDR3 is CASSHPGLDTYEQYF. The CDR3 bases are TGTGCCAGCAGCCATCCTGGACTAGATACCTACGAGCAGTACTTC.

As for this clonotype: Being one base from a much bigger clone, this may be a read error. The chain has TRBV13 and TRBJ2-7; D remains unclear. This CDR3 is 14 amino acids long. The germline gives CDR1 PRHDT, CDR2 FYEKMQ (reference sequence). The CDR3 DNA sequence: TGTGTCAGCAGCCAGTCGACCAGCTTCGGCGAGCAGTACTTC. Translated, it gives CVSSQSTSFGEQYF.

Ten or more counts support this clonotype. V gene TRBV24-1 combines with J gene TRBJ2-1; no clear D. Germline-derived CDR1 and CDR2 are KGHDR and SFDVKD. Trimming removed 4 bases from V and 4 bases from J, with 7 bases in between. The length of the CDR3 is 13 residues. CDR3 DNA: TGTGCCACCAGTGAGTCCGGGTACAATGAGCAGTTCTTC. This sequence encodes CATSESGYNEQFF.

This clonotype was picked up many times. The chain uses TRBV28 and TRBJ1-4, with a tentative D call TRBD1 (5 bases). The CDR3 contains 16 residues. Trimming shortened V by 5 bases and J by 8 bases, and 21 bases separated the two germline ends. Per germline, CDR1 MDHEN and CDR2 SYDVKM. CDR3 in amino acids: CASSTMRQFSMEKLFF. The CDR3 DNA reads TGTGCCAGCAGTACCATGCGACAGTTTAGTATGGAAAAACTGTTTTTT.

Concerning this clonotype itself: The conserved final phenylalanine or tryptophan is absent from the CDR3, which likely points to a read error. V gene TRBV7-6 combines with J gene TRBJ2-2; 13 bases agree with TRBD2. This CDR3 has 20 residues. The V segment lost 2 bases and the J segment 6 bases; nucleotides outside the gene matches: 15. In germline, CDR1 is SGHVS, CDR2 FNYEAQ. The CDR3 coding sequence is TGTGCCAGCAGCTTACCAGAGGTAGCGACTAGCGGGAGGATTGCCGGGGAGCTGTTTTCT. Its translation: CASSLPEVATSGRIAGELFS.

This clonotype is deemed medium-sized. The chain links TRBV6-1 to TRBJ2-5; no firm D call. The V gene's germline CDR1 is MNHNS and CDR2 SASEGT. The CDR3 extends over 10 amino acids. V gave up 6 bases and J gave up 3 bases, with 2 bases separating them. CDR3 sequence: CASRKETQYF. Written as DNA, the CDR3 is TGTGCCAGCAGAAAAGAGACCCAGTACTTC.